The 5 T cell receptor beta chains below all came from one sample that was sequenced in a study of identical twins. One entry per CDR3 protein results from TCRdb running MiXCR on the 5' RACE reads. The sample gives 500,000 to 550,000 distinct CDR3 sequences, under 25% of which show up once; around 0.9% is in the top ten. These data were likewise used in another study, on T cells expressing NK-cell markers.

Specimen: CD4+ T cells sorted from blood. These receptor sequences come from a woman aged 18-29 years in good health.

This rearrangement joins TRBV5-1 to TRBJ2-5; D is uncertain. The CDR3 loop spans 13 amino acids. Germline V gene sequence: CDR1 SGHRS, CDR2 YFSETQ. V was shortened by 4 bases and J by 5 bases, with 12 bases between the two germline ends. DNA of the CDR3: TGCGCCAGCAGCCAGAATAAACGGGAGACCCAGTACTTC. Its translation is CASSQNKRETQYF.

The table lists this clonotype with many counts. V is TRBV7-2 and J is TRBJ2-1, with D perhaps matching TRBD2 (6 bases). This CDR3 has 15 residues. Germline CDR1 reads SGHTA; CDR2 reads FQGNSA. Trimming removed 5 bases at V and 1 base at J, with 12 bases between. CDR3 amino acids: CASSTTRKSYNEQFF. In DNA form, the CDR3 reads TGTGCCAGCAGCACGACTAGAAAGTCCTACAATGAGCAGTTCTTC.

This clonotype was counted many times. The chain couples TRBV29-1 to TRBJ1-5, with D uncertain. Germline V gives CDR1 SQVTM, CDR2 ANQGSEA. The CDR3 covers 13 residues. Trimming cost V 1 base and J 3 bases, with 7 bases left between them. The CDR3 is CSVEAGANQPQHF. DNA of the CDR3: TGCAGCGTTGAAGCGGGAGCCAATCAGCCCCAGCATTTT.

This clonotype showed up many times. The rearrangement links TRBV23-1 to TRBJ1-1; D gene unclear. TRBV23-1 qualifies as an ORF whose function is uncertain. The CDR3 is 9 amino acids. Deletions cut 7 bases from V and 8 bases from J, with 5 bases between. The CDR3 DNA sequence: TGCGCCAGCAACGGGGAAGCTTTCTTT. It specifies CASNGEAFF.

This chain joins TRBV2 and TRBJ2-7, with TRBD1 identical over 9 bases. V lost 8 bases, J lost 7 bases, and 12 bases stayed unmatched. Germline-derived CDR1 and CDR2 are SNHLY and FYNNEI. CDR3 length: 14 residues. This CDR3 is CASDRQGEVSEQYF. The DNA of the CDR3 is TGTGCCAGCGATAGACAGGGGGAGGTTAGTGAGCAGTACTTC.